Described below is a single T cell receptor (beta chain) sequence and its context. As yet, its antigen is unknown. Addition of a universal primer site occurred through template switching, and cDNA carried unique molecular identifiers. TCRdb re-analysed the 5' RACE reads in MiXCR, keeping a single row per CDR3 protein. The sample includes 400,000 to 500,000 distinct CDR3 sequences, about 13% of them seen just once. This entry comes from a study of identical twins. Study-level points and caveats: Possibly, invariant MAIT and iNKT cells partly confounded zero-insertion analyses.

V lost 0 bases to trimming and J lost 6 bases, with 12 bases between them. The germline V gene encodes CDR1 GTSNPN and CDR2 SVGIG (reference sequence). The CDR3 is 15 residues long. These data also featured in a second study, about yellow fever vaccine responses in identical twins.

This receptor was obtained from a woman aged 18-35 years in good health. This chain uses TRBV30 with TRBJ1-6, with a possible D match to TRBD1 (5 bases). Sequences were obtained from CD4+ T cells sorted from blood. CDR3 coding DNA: TGTGCCTGGAGTGTTGGAGGGGCGAGTAATTCACCCCTCCACTTT. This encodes CAWSVGGASNSPLHF.